The T cell receptor (beta chain) under discussion was sequenced for a study of shared clonotypes between healthy human individuals. With regard to this clone: Antigen specificity is unknown. Relative to the germline gene, one junction end is altered; a read error may explain this. Other DNA variants within this sample encode the same CDR3.

Measured with immunoSEQ multiplex PCR; TCRdb has only the in-frame clones, and not every one. The data contain 95,000 to 120,000 clones, around two thirds of them singletons. Germline CDR1 is SGHTS and CDR2 is YDEGEE. The CDR3 contains 15 residues. Notes on the study in general: In general, naive subsets displayed greater estimated richness than memory subsets did. Roughly 5% of naive CD4 clonotypes were common to a few donors.

The rearrangement links TRBV5-8 to TRBJ2-3; 10 positions match TRBD2. The sample was memory CD8+ T cells sorted from blood. The subset denotes: CD45RO+ cells pooled with CCR7-negative TemRA cells. This TCR derives from a woman in her 30s in good health. The CDR3 DNA reads TGTGCCAGCAGTTTGGGGCTAGCGGGAGTGGATACGCAGTATTTT. Translating gives CASSLGLAGVDTQYF.